The 3 T cell receptor beta chains below come from one sample, sequenced in a study of blood T cell repertoires in COVID-19. This table comes from immunoSEQ multiplex PCR, and its TCRdb copy is limited to in-frame clones, with some not included. The table lists around 180,000 clones, under 90% of them singletons. The sequenced sample consisted of PBMCs or T cells enriched from blood (not recorded which). The receptors originated from a man in his forties or fifties who had recovered from COVID-19.

J is TRBJ1-2 and V is TRBV12-3 or TRBV12-4; D is uncertain. This CDR3 has 11 amino acids. V was cut by 1 base and J by 11 bases, with 8 bases left in between. The CDR3 DNA is TGTGCCAGCAGTTTAGGTTTTAGATACACCTTC. It specifies CASSLGFRYTF.

The rearrangement joins TRBV3-1 (or the pseudogene TRBV3-2) to TRBJ1-6; perhaps TRBD1 as D (6 bases). Per germline, CDR1 LGHDT and CDR2 YNNKEL (reference sequence). The germline V and J ends were trimmed by 4 bases and 11 bases, with 15 bases remaining between them. This CDR3 is built from 14 residues. CDR3 amino acids: CASSRAAQGPPLHF. The CDR3 nucleotides read TGTGCCAGCAGCCGGGCCGCACAGGGCCCACCCCTCCACTTT.

J is TRBJ1-1 and V is TRBV5-6; maybe TRBD1 (5 bases). The V and J ends lost 1 base and 1 base respectively, with 8 bases between them. Germline V gene sequence: CDR1 SGHDT, CDR2 YYEEEE. This CDR3 has 14 amino acids. This CDR3 reads CASSLRQSNTEAFF. CDR3 DNA sequence: TGTGCCAGCAGCTTGAGACAGTCGAACACTGAAGCTTTCTTT. The full variable domain, rest sourced from reference TRBV5-6 and TRBJ1-1, is DAGVTQSPTHLIKTRGQQVTLRCSPKSGHDTVSWYQQALGQGPQFIFQYYEEEERQRGNFPDRFSGHQFPNYSSELNVNALLLGDSALYLCASSLRQSNTEAFFGQGTRLTVV.